A single sample gave rise to the 7 T cell receptor beta chains below, sequenced in a study of cytomegalovirus exposure and HLA in healthy donors (dated by TCRdb to between 2016 and 2019). The library was prepared using the immunoSEQ multiplex PCR assay. For the multiplex PCR, a mixture combining 60 forward primers for TCR Vbeta segments and 13 reverse primers for TCR Jbeta segments was used. As stored in TCRdb, this immuneACCESS dataset retains in-frame rearrangements with V and J assigned. A fraction of the clones does not appear; measured against another copy, unresolved V genes explain less than half of the discrepancy, and the remainder lacks a known reason. The sample contains 95,000 to 120,000 clones, approximately 80% of them found a single time. The ten largest clones capture less than 5.5% of the sample. Input material: PBMCs. The source is a woman aged 30 to 39 in good health and CMV-seropositive.

This clone has a single count. The chain couples TRBV19 to TRBJ2-1; D might be TRBD2 (5 bases). The germline V gene encodes CDR1 LNHDA and CDR2 SQIVND (reference sequence). Trimming cost V 6 bases and J 0 bases, with 6 bases left between them. The CDR3 sequence is 13 residues long. The CDR3 here is CASSGVSYNEQFF. CDR3 DNA: TGTGCCAGTAGCGGGGTCTCCTACAATGAGCAGTTCTTC.

The V gene is TRBV13, the J gene TRBJ2-3; 11 nucleotides match TRBD2. Unmatched junction bases numbered 11, after V lost 6 bases and J lost 0 bases. The germline CDR1 and CDR2 sequences are PRHDT and FYEKMQ (reference sequence). This CDR3 spans 18 amino acids. CDR3 sequence: CASRATSGGWSSTDTQYF. The CDR3 DNA is TGTGCCAGCAGGGCAACTAGCGGGGGATGGTCTAGCACAGATACGCAGTATTTT.

This chain links TRBV6-5 with TRBJ2-7; no reliable D call. Trimming removed 4 bases at V and 3 bases at J, with 10 bases between. Per germline, CDR1 MNHEY and CDR2 SVGAGI. The CDR3 extends over 13 amino acids. CDR3 loop: CASSSPPIYEQYF. CDR3 DNA: TGTGCCAGCAGTTCGCCCCCTATCTACGAGCAGTACTTC.

J is TRBJ2-7 and V is TRBV14, with TRBD1 matching 7 bases. The CDR3 has 15 amino acids. CDR1 SGHDN and CDR2 FVKESK come from the germline V gene. The ends lost 4 bases at V and 1 base at J; junction bases unmatched: 7. For the CDR3, the DNA is TGTGCCAGCAGCCCCCGGTACAGGGGATCCTACGAGCAGTACTTC. It translates to CASSPRYRGSYEQYF.

This sequence joins TRBV5-1 and TRBJ2-5; D is unclear. V lost 4 bases, J lost 2 bases, and 6 bases lay in between. Germline V gene lookup returns CDR1 SGHRS and CDR2 YFSETQ. The CDR3 consists of 12 residues. The CDR3, as DNA: TGCGCCAGCAGCGAACAGCAAGAGACCCAGTACTTC. This encodes CASSEQQETQYF.

This clone has more than one count but fewer than ten. The chain uses TRBV4-1 and TRBJ1-2, with D maybe TRBD1 (6 bases). CDR1 MGHRA and CDR2 YSYEKL come from the germline V gene. The V end was cut by 0 bases, the J end by 2 bases, with 16 bases between. The CDR3 is made up of 17 amino acids. CDR3 nucleotide sequence: TGCGCCAGCAGCCAAGAGTTAGTTGGGACAAAGAACTATGGCTACACCTTC. It translates to CASSQELVGTKNYGYTF.

The chain uses TRBV2 and TRBJ2-2, with D perhaps matching TRBD1 (5 bases). Per the germline V gene, CDR1 is SNHLY and CDR2 is FYNNEI. Trimming removed 5 bases from V and 6 bases from J, with 10 bases in between. The CDR3 is made up of 13 amino acids. The CDR3 sequence is CASSYLGPGELFF. CDR3 bases: TGTGCCAGCAGTTACTTGGGGCCCGGGGAGCTGTTTTTT.